What follows are 3 T cell receptor beta chains derived from one specimen sequenced in a study of blood T cell repertoires in COVID-19. Sequencing was performed with immunoSEQ multiplex PCR; in TCRdb, only in-frame clones are kept and a portion is missing. The table lists around 200,000 clones, around 88% of them singletons, with 3.5% to 5.5% in the top ten. The specimen was PBMCs or T cells enriched from blood (not recorded which). The receptors were sampled from a woman aged 30 to 39 who had been exposed to COVID-19.

This chain connects TRBV2 to TRBJ1-5; TRBD1 matches 7 bases. The CDR3 is made up of 16 amino acids. The trim removed 8 bases at V and 5 bases at J, leaving 15 bases unmatched. In germline, CDR1 is SNHLY, CDR2 FYNNEI. CDR3 DNA sequence: TGTGCCAGCCGTCTAGTTCGGACAGGCGGCGATCAGCCCCAGCATTTT. It translates to CASRLVRTGGDQPQHF.

This clone showed up just once. The chain joins TRBV18 to TRBJ1-1; possible D gene TRBD1, 6 bases. Per the germline V gene, CDR1 is KGHSH and CDR2 is LQKENI. V was cut by 2 bases and J by 4 bases, with 11 bases left in between. The CDR3 consists of 14 residues. CDR3 loop: CASSPGGGGTEAFF. CDR3 bases: TGTGCCAGCTCACCAGGGGGCGGTGGCACTGAAGCTTTCTTT.

This clone came up once. The rearrangement joins TRBV5-6 to TRBJ2-2; unclear D gene. CDR1 and CDR2 from the germline V gene are SGHDT and YYEEEE. The ends were cut back, 2 bases at V and 8 bases at J, with 7 bases in the middle. The length of the CDR3 is 12 residues. CDR3 sequence reads: CASSFPIGELFF. The CDR3 DNA reads as TGTGCCAGCAGCTTTCCAATTGGGGAGCTGTTTTTT.